Sequencing of this TCR beta chain was carried out in a study of blood T cell repertoires in COVID-19 (dated by TCRdb to about 2020). Regarding the complete study: Samples covering the acute and convalescent phases of COVID-19 were provided by collaborators in the United States, Italy and Spain. The samples were drawn from two sources: the first 160 participants of the ongoing ImmuneRACE study, and about 1,300 subjects contributed by 6 global collaborators. Where available, HLA class I and class II types were taken from metadata supplied by the sample provider and were not determined by assay-based typing. The dataset comprised deeply sampled blood TCRbeta repertoires from subjects exposed to, actively infected with, or recovered from COVID-19. A freely available public database, intended as a resource for researchers studying the immune response to SARS-CoV-2, is where the repertoires were released. Sample metadata almost always included a de-identified subject ID, COVID-19 status, age in years and sex. The prospective study material was composed of cDNA or gDNA derived from T cells, B-cell-depleted T cells, or PBMCs.

There are 12 amino acids in the CDR3, from cysteine to phenylalanine inclusive. The entry retains the CDR3 DNA only, 36 bases that are in frame from base 1. CDR1 MNHEY and CDR2 SVGAGI are derived from the germline V gene. From V the trimming removes 6 bases and from J it removes 6 bases, while the gene matches leave 2 bases of the junction unaccounted for. Overall results and qualifications from the work: The quantity of clinical and demographic metadata differed by source and by participant and was supplied without curation.

Points on this clone: It lacks a known antigen. Base qualities are missing; no much larger clone stands one base away.

The collaborating institutions used their own protocols to collect whole blood in K2EDTA tubes. For TCRbeta analysis, collaborator samples were shipped as frozen whole blood, as isolated PBMCs, or as DNA extracted from either sample type. The immunoSEQ Assay, a bias-controlled multiplex PCR, was used to amplify TCRbeta CDR3 regions from genomic DNA. For the original study's pipeline: Nucleated cell counts per sample were estimated from amplification of reference gene primers within the assay. To quantify the absolute abundance of each unique TCRbeta CDR3 rearrangement, sequence reads were collapsed and filtered. For each sample, productive Simpson clonality was calculated by taking the square root of Simpson's diversity index across productive rearrangements. Held by TCRdb, this immuneACCESS table contains in-frame sequences only and omits some clones. Under half of the omission traces to an unresolved V gene where checked; the cause of the rest is unknown. V and J calls and clone size are given by that table; D and trimming were obtained from the DNA. The table for this sample lists fewer than 70,000 clones; approximately 79% of them were counted only once. In total, the top ten clones hold approximately 3% of the sample.

This receptor was identified in a man in his 60s with acute or convalescent COVID-19. The V and J segments used are TRBV6-5 and TRBJ2-1, with 7 junctional bases fitting TRBD1. Sequencing was carried out using peripheral blood. For the CDR3, the sequence is CASRTGTNEQFF. The DNA reads as follows: TGTGCCAGCAGGACAGGGACCAATGAGCAGTTCTTC.